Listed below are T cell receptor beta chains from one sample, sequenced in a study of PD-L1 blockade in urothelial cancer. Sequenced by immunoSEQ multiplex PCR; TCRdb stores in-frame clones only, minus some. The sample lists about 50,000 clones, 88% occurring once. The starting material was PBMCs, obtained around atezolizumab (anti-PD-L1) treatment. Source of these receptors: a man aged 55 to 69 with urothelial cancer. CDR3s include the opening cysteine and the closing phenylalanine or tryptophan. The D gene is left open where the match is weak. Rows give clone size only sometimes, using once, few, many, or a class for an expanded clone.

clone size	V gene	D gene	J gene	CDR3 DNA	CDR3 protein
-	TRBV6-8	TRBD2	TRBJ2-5	TGTGCCAGCAGCCAACTAGCGGGGGCAGGAGAGACCCAGTACTTC	CASSQLAGAGETQYF
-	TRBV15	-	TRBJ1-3	TGTGCCACCAGACAGGGCTCTGGAAACACCATATATTTT	CATRQGSGNTIYF
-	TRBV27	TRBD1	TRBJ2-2	TGTGCCAGCAGTAGGGGACAGGGGGCCGGGGAGCTGTTTTTT	CASSRGQGAGELFF
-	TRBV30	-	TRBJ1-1	TGTGCCTGGAGACTTACGAGTGAAGCTTTCTTT	CAWRLTSEAFF
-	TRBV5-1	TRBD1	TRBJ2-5	TGCGCCAGCAGCCCGGGACAGATCCAAGAGACCCAGTACTTC	CASSPGQIQETQYF
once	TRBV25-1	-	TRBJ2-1	TGTGCCAGCAGTGTCTCACCGGGGGGCGGCTCCTACAATGAGCAGTTCTTC	CASSVSPGGGSYNEQFF
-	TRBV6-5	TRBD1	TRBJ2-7	TGTGCCAGCAAATCGACAGGGGGCTTGCAGTACTTC	CASKSTGGLQYF
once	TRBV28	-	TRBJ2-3	TGTGCCAGCAGTTTCCGGCGGCTAGCTAGCACAGATACGCAGTATTTT	CASSFRRLASTDTQYF
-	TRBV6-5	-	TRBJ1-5	TGTGCCAGCAGTTACAGAATCGAGCAGCCCCAGCATTTT	CASSYRIEQPQHF
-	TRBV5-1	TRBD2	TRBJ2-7	TGCGCCAGCAGCGAGTTCCCATCAACTAGCGGGGGGGCCTACGAGCAGTACTTC	CASSEFPSTSGGAYEQYF
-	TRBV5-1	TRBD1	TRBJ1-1	TGCGCCAGCAGGACCGGGACAGGGGGCGTGAACACTGAAGCTTTCTTT	CASRTGTGGVNTEAFF
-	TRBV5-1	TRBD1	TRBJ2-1	TGCGCCAGCAGCTTGGCACGACAGGGTATCTCGGAGCAGTTCTTC	CASSLARQGISEQFF
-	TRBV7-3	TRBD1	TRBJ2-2	TGTGCCAGCAGCTCAGGGACAGGGGGGACCGGGGAGCTGTTTTTT	CASSSGTGGTGELFF
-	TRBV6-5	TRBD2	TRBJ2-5	TGTGCCAGCAGACCGACTAGCGGGCGAGAGACCCAGTACTTC	CASRPTSGRETQYF
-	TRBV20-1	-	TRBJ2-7	TGCAGTGCGACAGGAGGCTACGAGCAGTACTTC	CSATGGYEQYF
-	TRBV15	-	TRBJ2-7	TGTGCCACCAGCAGAGGGGGAGAAGACGAGCAGTACTTC	CATSRGGEDEQYF
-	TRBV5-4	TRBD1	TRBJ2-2	TGTGCCAGCAGCCCCCGGGACAGCAAAGGTGGGGAGCTGTTTTTT	CASSPRDSKGGELFF
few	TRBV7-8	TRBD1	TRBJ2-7	TGTGCCAGCAGTCGGACAGGTGAAAACGAGCAGTACTTC	CASSRTGENEQYF
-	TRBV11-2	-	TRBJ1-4	TGTGCCAGCAGCTTAGATAGGACTCTCCGGGGAGAAAAACTGTTTTTT	CASSLDRTLRGEKLFF
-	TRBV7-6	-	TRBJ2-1	TGTGCCAGCAGCTTAGATCCGGGGGCGGGCGGGGGTGAGCAGTTCTTC	CASSLDPGAGGGEQFF
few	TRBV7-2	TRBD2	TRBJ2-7	TGTGCCAGCAGCTTAGTGGCTAGCGGCACCTACGAGCAGTACTTC	CASSLVASGTYEQYF
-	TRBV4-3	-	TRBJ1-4	TGCGCCAGCAGCCAAGAGGGCAGGGGAAAGGAAAAACTGTTTTTT	CASSQEGRGKEKLFF
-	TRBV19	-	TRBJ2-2	TGTGCCAGTAGTATAGGAGGGTTGGGTCAACCGGCGGCCGGGGAGCTGTTTTTT	CASSIGGLGQPAAGELFF
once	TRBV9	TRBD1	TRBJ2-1	TGTGCCAGCAGCGTCGATGGGACAGGGATCCATGAGCAGTTCTTC	CASSVDGTGIHEQFF
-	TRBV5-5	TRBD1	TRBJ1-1	TGTGCCAGCACCGGGACAGGGTTGGTTGGAGCTTTCTTT	CASTGTGLVGAFF
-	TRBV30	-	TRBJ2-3	TGTGCCTGGATGGGGTCCTTTGCGGGAAATACGCAGTATTTT	CAWMGSFAGNTQYF
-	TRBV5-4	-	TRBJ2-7	TGTGCCAGCAGCCAAAGGAGCTCCTACGAGCAGTACTTC	CASSQRSSYEQYF
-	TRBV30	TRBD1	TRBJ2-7	TGTGCCTGGAGTCTCCGGGACAGGGGATCCTTC	CAWSLRDRGSF
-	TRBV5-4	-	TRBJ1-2	TGTGCCAGCAGCTTGGATCGGGGGGGCTACACCTTC	CASSLDRGGYTF
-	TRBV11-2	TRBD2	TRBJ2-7	TGTGCCAGCAGCACGGGACTAGGTTACGAGCAGTACTTC	CASSTGLGYEQYF
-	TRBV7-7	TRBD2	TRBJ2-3	TGTGCCAGCAGCGCGTTAGCGGGAGGCCCTCCAGATACGCAGTATTTT	CASSALAGGPPDTQYF
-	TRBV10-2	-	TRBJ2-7	TGCGCCAGCAGTGAACTTACCACACGGGGCGAGCAGTACTTC	CASSELTTRGEQYF
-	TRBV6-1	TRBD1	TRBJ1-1	TGTGCCAGCAGTGTCGTGGACAGGGTTGGCACTGAAGCTTTCTTT	CASSVVDRVGTEAFF
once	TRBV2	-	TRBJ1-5	TGTGCCAGCAGTGAAGCGCTTCACTCCACAAGGGGGTCTAGTAATCAGCCCCAGCATTTT	CASSEALHSTRGSSNQPQHF
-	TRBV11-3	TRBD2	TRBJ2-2	TGTGCCAGCAGCTGGGGACTAGGAAACACCGGGGAGCTGTTTTTT	CASSWGLGNTGELFF
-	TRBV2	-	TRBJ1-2	TGTGCCAGCGCAACCTTCCAGGGGGGCTACACCTTC	CASATFQGGYTF
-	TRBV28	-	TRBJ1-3	TGTGCCAGCAGCCCGGCGGGTGGGACTGGAAACACCATATATTTT	CASSPAGGTGNTIYF
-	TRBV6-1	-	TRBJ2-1	TGTGCCAGCAGTGACCGGGATGGGTCCTACAATGAGCAGTTCTTC	CASSDRDGSYNEQFF
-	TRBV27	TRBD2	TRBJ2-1	TGTGCCAGCTCTAGGACTAGCGGGATAGGAGGGTCCTACAATGAGCAGTTCTTC	CASSRTSGIGGSYNEQFF
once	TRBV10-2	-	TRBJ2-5	TGCGCCAGCAGTGAAATCCGGGCGGGAGAGACCCAGTACTTC	CASSEIRAGETQYF
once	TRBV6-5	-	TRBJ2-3	TGTGCCAGCAGTTATAAGCGGAGCACAGATACGCAGTATTTT	CASSYKRSTDTQYF